This T cell receptor beta chain emerged from a study of liver allograft versus peripheral blood T cells. Study information: Transplanted-liver and recipient peripheral blood T cell receptor repertoires were compared.

This clonotype is judged medium-sized. Antigen specificity is unknown. This CDR3 has 13 amino acids. The V end lost 5 bases, the J end lost 3 bases, and 10 bases lay between the germline ends. Germline CDR1 and CDR2: SGHTA and FQGTGA. TCRdb re-derived calls from the reads in MiXCR, one entry per CDR3 protein. The data show about 5,600 distinct CDR3 sequences, approximately 15% seen once. The study's findings and limits: Reported data describe T cell receptor repertoires within liver allografts as differing from those in peripheral blood.

The sequence was collected from a human patient who had a liver transplant. These T cells may partly come from the graft donor. The chain is built from TRBV7-3 and TRBJ1-1; TRBD1 might be the D (5 bases). This CDR3 reads CASSLWGDTEAFF. As DNA, the CDR3 is TGTGCCAGCAGCCTATGGGGGGACACTGAAGCTTTCTTT. Complete variable domain (other parts from reference TRBV7-3 and TRBJ1-1): GAGVSQTPSNKVTEKGKYVELRCDPISGHTALYWYRQSLGQGPEFLIYFQGTGAADDSGLPNDRFFAVRPEGSVSTLKIQRTERGDSAVYLCASSLWGDTEAFFGQGTRLTVV.